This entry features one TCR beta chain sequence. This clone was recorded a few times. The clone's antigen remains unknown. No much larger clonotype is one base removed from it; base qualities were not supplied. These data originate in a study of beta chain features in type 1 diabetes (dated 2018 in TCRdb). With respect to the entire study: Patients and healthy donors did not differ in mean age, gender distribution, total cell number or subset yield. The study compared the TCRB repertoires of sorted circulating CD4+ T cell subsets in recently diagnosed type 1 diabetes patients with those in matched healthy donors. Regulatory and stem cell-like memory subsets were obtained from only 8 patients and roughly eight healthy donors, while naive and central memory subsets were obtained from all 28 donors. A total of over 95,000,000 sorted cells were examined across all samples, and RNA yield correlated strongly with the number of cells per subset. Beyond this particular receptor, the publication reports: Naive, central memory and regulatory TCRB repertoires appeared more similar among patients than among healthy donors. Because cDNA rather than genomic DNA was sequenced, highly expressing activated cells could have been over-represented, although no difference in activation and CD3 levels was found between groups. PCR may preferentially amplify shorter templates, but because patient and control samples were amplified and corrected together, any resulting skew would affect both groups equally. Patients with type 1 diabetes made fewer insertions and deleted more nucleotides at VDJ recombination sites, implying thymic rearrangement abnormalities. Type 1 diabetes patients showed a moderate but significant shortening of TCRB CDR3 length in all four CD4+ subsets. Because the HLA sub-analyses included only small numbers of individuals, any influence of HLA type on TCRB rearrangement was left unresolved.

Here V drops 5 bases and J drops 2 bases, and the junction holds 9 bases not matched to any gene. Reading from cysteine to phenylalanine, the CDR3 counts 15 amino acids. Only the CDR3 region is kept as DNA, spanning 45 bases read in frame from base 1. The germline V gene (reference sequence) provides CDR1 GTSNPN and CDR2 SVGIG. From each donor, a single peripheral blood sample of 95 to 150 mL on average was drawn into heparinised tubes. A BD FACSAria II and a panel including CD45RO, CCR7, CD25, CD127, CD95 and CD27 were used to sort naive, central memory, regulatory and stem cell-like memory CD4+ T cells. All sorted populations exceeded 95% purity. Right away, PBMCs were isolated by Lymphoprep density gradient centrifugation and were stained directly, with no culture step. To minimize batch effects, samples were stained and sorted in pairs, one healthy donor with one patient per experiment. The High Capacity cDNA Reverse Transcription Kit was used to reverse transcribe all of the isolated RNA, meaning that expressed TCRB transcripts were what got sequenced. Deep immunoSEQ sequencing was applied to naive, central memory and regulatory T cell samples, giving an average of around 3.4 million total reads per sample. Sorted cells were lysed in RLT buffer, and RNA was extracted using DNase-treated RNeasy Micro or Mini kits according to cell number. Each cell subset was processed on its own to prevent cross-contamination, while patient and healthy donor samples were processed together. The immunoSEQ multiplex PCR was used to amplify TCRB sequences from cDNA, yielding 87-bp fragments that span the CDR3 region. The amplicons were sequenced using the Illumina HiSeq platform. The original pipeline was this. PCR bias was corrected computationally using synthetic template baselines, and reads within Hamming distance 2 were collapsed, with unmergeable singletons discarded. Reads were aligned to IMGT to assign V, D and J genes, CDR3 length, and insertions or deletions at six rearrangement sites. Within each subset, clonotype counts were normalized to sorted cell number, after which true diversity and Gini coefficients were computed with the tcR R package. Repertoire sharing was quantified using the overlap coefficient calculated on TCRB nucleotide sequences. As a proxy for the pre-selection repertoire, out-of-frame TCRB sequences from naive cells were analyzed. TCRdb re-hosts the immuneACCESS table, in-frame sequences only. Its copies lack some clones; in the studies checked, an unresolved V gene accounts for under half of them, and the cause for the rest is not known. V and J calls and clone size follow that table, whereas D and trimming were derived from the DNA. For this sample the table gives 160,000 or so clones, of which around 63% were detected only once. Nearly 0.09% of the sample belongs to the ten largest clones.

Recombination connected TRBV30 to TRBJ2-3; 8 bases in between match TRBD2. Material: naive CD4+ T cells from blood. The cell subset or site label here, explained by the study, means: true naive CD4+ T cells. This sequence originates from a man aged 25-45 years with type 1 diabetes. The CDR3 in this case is CAWSAQRGITDTQYF. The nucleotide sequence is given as TGTGCCTGGTCCGCCCAGCGGGGGATCACAGATACGCAGTATTTT.